Below are 23 T cell receptor delta chains sequenced from a single sample in a study of gammadelta T cells in human blood. TCRdb re-called the RT-PCR reads with CATT. This sample has approximately 800 delta-chain clones, with over 40% found just once. The sequencing input was Vgamma9Vdelta2 gamma-delta T cells from infant blood. The receptors here all came from a human donor.

About this clone itself: TCRdb's listed protein matches a much larger clone and diverges from this DNA's translation at residue 4, likely through a read error; the protein shown comes from the DNA. This rearrangement joins TRDV2 to TRDJ3, with TRDD3 matching over 12 bases. Germline loops: CDR1 GEAIGNYY, CDR2 EKD. The CDR3 spans 19 residues. This chain's CDR3 is CACNTVLGDTNWDTRQMFF. The CDR3 bases are TGTGCCTGTAACACCGTACTGGGGGATACAAACTGGGACACCCGACAGATGTTTTTC.

Note on this clone: The TCRdb protein, from a much larger clone, departs from this DNA's translation at residue 14, likely by read error; the protein shown derives from the DNA. The rearrangement uses TRDV2 and TRDJ3, with D perhaps matching TRDD2 or TRDD3 (5 bases each). From germline, CDR1 is GEAIGNYY and CDR2 EKD. The CDR3 has 19 residues. The CDR3 bases are TGTGCCTGTGACACGCCCGGGGGCTTCCGCTCCTGGGACGCCCGACAGATGTTTTTC. Residues: CACDTPGGFRSWDARQMFF.

Turning to this clone: This DNA translates differently at residue 5 from the TCRdb protein, which is that of a much larger clone; a read error is likely, and the protein shown is the DNA's own translation. This chain links TRDV2 with TRDJ3; tentatively, D is TRDD3 (5 bases). The CDR3 spans 18 residues. Per the germline V gene, CDR1 is GEAIGNYY and CDR2 is EKD. Trimming cost V 3 bases and J 0 bases, with 14 bases left between them. DNA for the CDR3: TGTGCCTGTGACGCCGCTGGGCCGCTCTCCTGGGACACCCGACAGATGTTTTTC. This sequence encodes CACDAAGPLSWDTRQMFF.

This clone was observed a single time. A single base is all that separates this from a far larger clone, so a read error is likely. The sample contains more than one DNA sequence encoding this CDR3. V usage is TRDV2 and J usage is TRDJ3; 11 bases fit TRDD3. The CDR3 covers 20 residues. Germline CDR1 and CDR2: GEAIGNYY and EKD. Here the CDR3 DNA reads TGTGCCTGTGACACCGGCTGGGGGATACCGAGCTCCTGGGACGCCCGACAGATGTTTTTC. Its translation is CACDTGWGIPSSWDARQMFF.

Concerning this clone itself: A far larger clone differs by one base, so this is likely a read error. The rearrangement links TRDV2 to TRDJ2, with 11 bases identical to TRDD3. The CDR3 loop spans 14 amino acids. Germline CDR1 reads GEAIGNYY; CDR2 reads EKD. J lost 7 bases, V lost 2 bases, and 2 bases had no gene match. The CDR3 region is CACDILGDIAQLFF. The CDR3 DNA sequence: TGTGCCTGTGACATACTGGGGGATATAGCACAACTCTTCTTT.

This clone was seen only a few times. The rearrangement uses TRAV38-2/DV8 and TRDJ2; tentatively, D is TRDD3 (6 bases). The CDR3 loop spans 16 amino acids. The V end lost 0 bases, the J end lost 0 bases, and 9 bases lay between the germline ends. CDR1 TSESDYY and CDR2 QEAYKQQN come from the germline V gene. The CDR3 spells CAYRSVGGTLTAQLFF. In DNA form, the CDR3 reads TGTGCTTATAGGAGCGTGGGGGGGACTTTGACAGCACAACTCTTCTTT.

Concerning this clone: A far larger clone lies a single base away; this is likely a read error. Other DNA sequences from this sample encode an identical CDR3 as well. V and J are TRDV2 and TRDJ3, with a weak D call TRDD3 (5 bases). The germline V gene encodes CDR1 GEAIGNYY and CDR2 EKD. The CDR3 length is 18 residues. The DNA of the CDR3 is TGTGCCTGTGACACCGCTGGGCCGCTCTCCTGGGACACTCGACAGATGTTTTTC. This encodes CACDTAGPLSWDTRQMFF.

Turning to this clone: It differs at one base from a far larger clone, so likely a read error. Other nucleotide sequences in the sample specify the same CDR3. V and J are TRDV2 and TRDJ2; 10 nucleotides agree with TRDD3. The CDR3 is made up of 16 amino acids. CDR1 and CDR2 (germline): GEAIGNYY, EKD. The CDR3 spells CACDTVGDTLTAQLFF. As DNA, the CDR3 is TGTGCCTGTGACACCGTGGGGGATACTTTGACAGCACAACTCTTTTTT.

This clone was detected once. The TCRdb protein, from a much larger clone, departs from this DNA's translation at residue 9, likely by read error; the protein shown derives from the DNA. This chain uses TRDV2 with TRDJ3; 10 bases align to TRDD3. J gave up 2 bases and V 2 bases, and 5 bases lay outside the gene matches. Germline CDR1 reads GEAIGNYY; CDR2 reads EKD. The CDR3 runs to 18 residues. CDR3 DNA: TGTGCCTGTGACATACTGGGGGATGCCCCCTGGGACACCCGACAGATGTTTTTC. This translates into CACDILGDAPWDTRQMFF.

This clone appeared a single time. This DNA's translation differs at residue 4 from TCRdb's protein, which comes from a much larger clone; a read error is likely, and the protein shown is translated from the DNA. This chain connects TRDV2 to TRDJ1, with 13 bases identical to TRDD3. Per germline, CDR1 GEAIGNYY and CDR2 EKD. V trimming: 6 bases; J trimming: 2 bases; junction bases outside the gene matches: 8. The CDR3 spans 16 residues. The DNA of the CDR3 is TGTGCCTGTAACATACTGGGGGATACGGGGACCGATAAACTCATCTTT. Its translation is CACNILGDTGTDKLIF.

This clone is deemed hyperexpanded. Other DNA sequences in the sample encode the same CDR3. V and J are TRDV2 and TRDJ3, with a possible D match to TRDD3 (5 bases). CDR3 length: 18 residues. Germline-derived CDR1 and CDR2 are GEAIGNYY and EKD. V lost 0 bases to trimming and J lost 0 bases, with 11 bases between them. The chain's CDR3 is CACDTAGPLSWDTRQMFF. The CDR3 region has the DNA TGTGCCTGTGACACCGCTGGGCCGCTCTCCTGGGACACCCGACAGATGTTTTTC.

A note on this clone: The TCRdb record carries a much larger clone's protein, which differs from this DNA's translation at residue 5; a read error is the likely cause, and the protein listed here is the DNA translation. The V and J genes are TRDV2 and TRDJ3; 10 bases are shared with TRDD3. This CDR3 has 18 residues. CDR1 and CDR2 (germline): GEAIGNYY, EKD. The ends lost 2 bases at V and 0 bases at J; junction bases unmatched: 3. The CDR3 reads CACDIGGYYSWDTRQMFF. CDR3 DNA: TGTGCCTGTGACATTGGGGGATACTACTCCTGGGACACCCGACAGATGTTTTTC.

About this clone: Translating this DNA gives a protein that differs at residue 5 from the TCRdb one, which belongs to a much larger clone; a read error is likely, and the protein shown is this translation. This chain uses TRDV2 with TRDJ3; 8 nucleotides agree with TRDD3. CDR1 is GEAIGNYY, CDR2 EKD, per germline. The V gene end was trimmed by 3 bases and the J gene end by 0 bases; junction bases not matched to a gene: 9. The CDR3 length is 19 residues. CDR3 protein: CACDSVLGALSWDTRQMFF. As DNA, the CDR3 is TGTGCCTGTGACTCCGTACTGGGGGCCCTCTCCTGGGACACCCGACAGATGTTTTTC.

This clone has a handful of counts. This likely traces to a read error, being one base from a far larger clone. The J gene is TRDJ3, the V gene TRDV2, with D unclear. The V end lost 1 base, the J end lost 0 bases, and 12 bases lay between the germline ends. CDR3 length equals 18 residues. Germline CDR1 is GEAIGNYY and CDR2 is EKD. The DNA for the CDR3 is TGTGCCTGTGACACGGTTGGGTTTAGCTCCTGGGACACCCGACAGATGTTTTTC. This sequence encodes CACDTVGFSSWDTRQMFF.

Notes on this clone: A read error is the likely source, as a far larger clone sits one nucleotide away. This chain connects TRDV2 to TRDJ3; 10 bases line up with TRDD3. J gave up 2 bases and V 0 bases, and 3 bases lay outside the gene matches. The CDR3 loop spans 18 amino acids. Germline loops: CDR1 GEAIGNYY, CDR2 EKD. The CDR3 bases are TGTGCCTGTGACACCGTACTGGGGGATCCCTGGGACACCCGACAGATGTTTTTC. This gives the protein CACDTVLGDPWDTRQMFF.

Of note for this clone: For this DNA, TCRdb reports the protein of a much larger clone, which diverges at residue 8, most likely from a read error; the protein presented here is translated directly from the DNA. V is TRDV2 and J is TRDJ3, with 7 nucleotides matching TRDD3. This CDR3 comprises 16 residues. Germline CDR1 GEAIGNYY, CDR2 EKD. Unmatched junction bases numbered 3, after V lost 3 bases and J lost 2 bases. CDR3 DNA: TGTGCCTGTGACTGGGGGAGCACCTGGGACACCCGACAGATGTTTTTC. Its protein is CACDWGSTWDTRQMFF.

Comments on this clone: A far larger clone is a single base away, which makes a read error likely. Other DNA sequences in the sample encode the same CDR3. The rearrangement links TRDV2 to TRDJ3; TRDD3 might be the D (5 bases). Per germline, CDR1 GEAIGNYY and CDR2 EKD. This CDR3 is built from 17 residues. For the CDR3, the DNA is TGTGCCTGTGACACCGTTACGAGCTCCTGGGACACCCGTCAGATGTTTTTC. It is translated as CACDTVTSSWDTRQMFF.

Comment on this clone: A far larger clone is off by one base, so a read error is likely. V is TRDV2 and J is TRDJ3; no reliable D call. Deletions cut 0 bases from V and 0 bases from J, with 11 bases between. The V gene's germline CDR1 is GEAIGNYY and CDR2 EKD. The CDR3 contains 18 residues. CDR3 residues: CACDTLLLSSWDTRQMFF. The CDR3 DNA follows: TGTGCCTGTGACACCCTTTTACTCAGCTCCTGGGACACCCGACAGATGTTTTTC.

As concerns this clone: A far larger clone differs by one base, so this is likely a read error. The same CDR3 also results from other DNA sequences found in this sample. V gene TRDV2 combines with J gene TRDJ3, with 11 bases fitting TRDD3. This CDR3 has 19 residues. The J segment lost 0 bases and the V segment lost 3 bases, leaving 6 bases of the junction unmatched. Germline lookup yields CDR1 GEAIGNYY and CDR2 EKD. Here the CDR3 DNA reads TGTGCCTGTGACGCTATGGGGGATACGAGCTCCTGGGACACCCGACAGATGTTTTTC. Its protein is CACDAMGDTSSWDTRQMFF.

Regarding this clone: The protein held in TCRdb is that of a much larger clone and does not match this DNA's translation at residue 3, likely because of a read error; the protein shown is translated from the DNA. The chain uses TRDV2 and TRDJ3, with D possibly being TRDD2 or TRDD3 (5 bases each). Germline V gives CDR1 GEAIGNYY, CDR2 EKD. CDR3 length: 21 residues. This chain's CDR3 is CAWDTLGPGASSSWDTRQMFF. The CDR3 DNA is TGTGCCTGGGACACCCTCGGCCCGGGGGCTTCCAGCTCCTGGGACACCCGACAGATGTTTTTC.

With respect to this clone: The amino acid sequence in TCRdb belongs to a much larger clone and departs from this DNA's translation at residue 5, likely a sequencing read error; the sequence shown is translated from the DNA. V usage is TRDV2 and J usage is TRDJ3; TRDD3 matches 9 bases. After removal of 3 bases from V and 1 base from J, the junction contained 6 bases not matched to a gene. The CDR3 spans 18 residues. The germline gives CDR1 GEAIGNYY, CDR2 EKD. The chain's CDR3 is CACDPILGESWDTRQMFF. DNA for the CDR3: TGTGCCTGTGACCCCATACTGGGGGAGTCCTGGGACACCCGACAGATGTTTTTC.

Regarding this clone: The TCRdb record carries a much larger clone's protein, which differs from this DNA's translation at residue 5; a read error is the likely cause, and the protein listed here is the DNA translation. The chain uses TRDV2 and TRDJ2; 9 bases agree with TRDD3. This CDR3 comprises 16 residues. CDR1 GEAIGNYY and CDR2 EKD come from the germline V gene. The V gene end was trimmed by 3 bases and the J gene end by 0 bases; junction bases not matched to a gene: 4. The CDR3 DNA is TGTGCCTGTGACCCCGTGGGGGATACTTTGACAGCACAACTCTTCTTT. Protein: CACDPVGDTLTAQLFF.

Only a few counts were recorded for this clone. This likely came from a read error, as a far larger clone is one base away. The chain employs TRDV2 and TRDJ2; D ambiguous. Trimming removed 1 base at V and 3 bases at J, with 11 bases between. Germline assignment: CDR1 GEAIGNYY and CDR2 EKD. CDR3 length equals 15 residues. In DNA, the CDR3 is TGTGCCTGTGACACGGTAGGAGCTGTGACAGCACAACTCTTCTTT. It encodes CACDTVGAVTAQLFF.